The TCR beta chain described here comes from a study of CD8+CD57+ T cells in acquired aplastic anemia. The CDR3 runs to 12 residues. Germline lookup yields CDR1 SGHTA and CDR2 FQGNSA. Flow cytometry had shown expanded CD8+CD57+ cells in the patients chosen for sequencing. Patients had not yet gotten any therapy when their blood was taken for sampling. About this clonotype itself: As yet, its antigen is unknown. A junction end diverges from the germline sequence, so it may reflect a read error.

Broader study findings: Found in both controls and patients were approximately 30 CD8+ CDR3 sequences.

TCR beta VDJ combinations and CDR3 sequences were profiled from genomic DNA. TCRdb passed the reads through MiXCR, listing each CDR3 protein once. The sample consists of roughly 160,000 distinct CDR3 sequences, around 50% of them appearing once. The rearrangement uses TRBV7-2 and TRBJ1-2; D gene ambiguous. This sequence was found in a human donor with aplastic anemia. Specimen: sorted CD4+, CD8+, or CD8+CD57+ T cells (not recorded which) from PBMCs. The CDR3 bases are TGTGCCAGCGGCTTAGAAGCCTATGGCTCCACCTTC. Amino acid sequence: CASGLEAYGSTF.